This T cell receptor beta chain appears in the sequencing data of a study of blood T cells in healthy people across ages. Whole-study context: Capturing about one barcoded beta molecule per two T cells was achieved by template switching.

A second roughly 6 to 11 cycle PCR used barcoded and J-beta primers. TCRdb itself ran the 5' RACE reads through MiXCR, one entry per CDR3 protein. Among 650,000 to 1,000,000 distinct CDR3 sequences listed, more than 35% were seen once. As to this clonotype: The target antigen is unknown.

Study observations and caveats: It was found that TCR beta diversity correlated strongly with the percentage of naive T cells. Diversity of TCR beta per million T cells declined in a roughly linear way with age.

Trimming stripped 4 bases from V and 1 base from J, with 10 bases between. This CDR3 is 13 amino acids long. The germline CDR1 and CDR2 sequences are SQVTM and ANQGSEA. No fewer than 5 micrograms of total RNA were isolated from every sample. The chain has TRBV29-1 and TRBJ1-1; D is undetermined. The receptor was isolated from a man older than 75 in good health. The sequenced sample consisted of blood. The DNA of the CDR3 is TGCAGCGTTGTGAGCAGTGAGAACACTGAAGCTTTCTTT. Translation: CSVVSSENTEAFF.